A single sample gave rise to the 23 T cell receptor beta chains below, sequenced in a study of radiotherapy plus CTLA-4 blockade in lung cancer. Method: immunoSEQ multiplex PCR; TCRdb's copy keeps in-frame clones and lacks some. The table shows some 66,000 clones, with over 75% occurring only once. The starting material was peripheral blood, obtained from a patient treated with radiotherapy plus ipilimumab. Every receptor here comes from a human donor with non-small cell lung cancer who had a partial response to radiotherapy plus ipilimumab.

This clone showed up just a few times. The rearrangement links TRBV30 to TRBJ1-1, with D possibly matching TRBD1 (5 bases). The V end was cut by 5 bases, the J end by 8 bases, with 12 bases between. The CDR3 totals 11 residues. Germline V gene data show CDR1 as GTSNPN and CDR2 as SVGIG (reference sequence). The CDR3 protein is CAWDRDYEAFF. CDR3 coding DNA: TGTGCCTGGGATCGGGACTACGAAGCTTTCTTT.

This clone came up a few times. This chain links TRBV27 with TRBJ2-7; D possibly corresponds to TRBD1 (5 bases). Germline assignment: CDR1 MNHEY and CDR2 SMNVEV (reference sequence). The CDR3 extends over 14 amino acids. Trimming shortened V by 4 bases and J by 1 base, and 11 bases separated the two germline ends. The CDR3 loop is CASSYSTESYEQYF. The CDR3 nucleotides are TGTGCCAGCAGTTATTCGACAGAATCCTACGAGCAGTACTTC.

The V call is TRBV28, the J call TRBJ2-3; 8 nucleotides align to TRBD1. The CDR3 spans 17 residues. J was trimmed by 0 bases and V by 4 bases; bases with no gene match: 9. Germline-derived CDR1 and CDR2 are MDHEN and SYDVKM. The CDR3 region is CASSWGDRGVSTDTQYF. CDR3 sequence (DNA): TGTGCCAGCAGTTGGGGCGACAGGGGTGTGAGCACAGATACGCAGTATTTT. Full variable domain (rest looked up from reference TRBV28 and TRBJ2-3): DVKVTQSSRYLVKRTGEKVFLECVQDMDHENMFWYRQDPGLGLRLIYFSYDVKMKEKGDIPEGYSVSREKKERFSLILESASTNQTSMYLCASSWGDRGVSTDTQYFGPGTRLTVL.

The chain combines TRBV9 with TRBJ2-5; D is possibly TRBD1 (5 bases). Germline CDR1 and CDR2: SGDLS and YYNGEE. V lost 0 bases and J 5 bases, leaving 11 bases between the germline ends. This CDR3 has 14 residues. For the CDR3, the DNA is TGTGCCAGCAGCGTAGCTACAGGCTGGGAGACCCAGTACTTC. Amino acids: CASSVATGWETQYF.

This sequence joins TRBV6-1 and TRBJ2-3; D call uncertain. V was pared by 6 bases and J by 2 bases, with 3 bases between. Germline V gene data show CDR1 as MNHNS and CDR2 as SASEGT. This CDR3 has 11 amino acids. As DNA, the CDR3 is TGTGCCAGCAGCCTCACAGATACGCAGTATTTT. This codes for CASSLTDTQYF.

This sequence joins TRBV4-2 and TRBJ2-7; 12 positions agree with TRBD2. Germline CDR1 LGHNA, CDR2 YNFKEQ. V dropped 4 bases and J dropped 6; count of bases not matched to a gene: 19. This CDR3 is 19 amino acids long. CDR3 loop: CASSPGLSLKLAGGGEQYF. CDR3 sequence (DNA): TGTGCCAGCAGCCCCGGACTCTCCCTTAAACTAGCGGGAGGAGGCGAGCAGTACTTC.

This sequence joins TRBV5-1 and TRBJ1-5; possibly TRBD1 for D (5 bases). The ends were cut back, 2 bases at V and 0 bases at J, with 6 bases in the middle. The CDR3 has 14 residues. Germline V gene sequence: CDR1 SGHRS, CDR2 YFSETQ. CDR3 protein: CASSLDSSNQPQHF. CDR3 sequence (DNA): TGCGCCAGCAGCTTAGACAGTAGCAATCAGCCCCAGCATTTT.

The gene calls are TRBV19 and TRBJ2-3; a possible D gene is TRBD2 (5 bases). This CDR3 comprises 13 residues. CDR1 LNHDA and CDR2 SQIVND come from the germline V gene (reference sequence). V was shortened by 10 bases and J by 3 bases, with 14 bases between the two germline ends. CDR3 sequence (DNA): TGTGCCACTAGAGGCCTAGCAACAGATACGCAGTATTTT. Protein product: CATRGLATDTQYF.

CDR3 in DNA: TGTGCCATCAACACCGTGCAAGTGACAGATACGCAGTATTTT. Translation: CAINTVQVTDTQYF. The rearrangement links TRBV10-3 to TRBJ2-3; no definite D call. Germline-derived CDR1 and CDR2 are ENHRY and SYGVKD. Trimming removed 7 bases from V and 3 bases from J, with 14 bases in between. The length of the CDR3 is 14 residues.

This rearrangement joins TRBV6-5 to TRBJ1-1; TRBD1 is a possible D gene (5 bases). Trimming shortened V by 0 bases and J by 1 base, and 9 bases separated the two germline ends. The CDR3 extends over 15 amino acids. Per germline, CDR1 MNHEY and CDR2 SVGAGI. The CDR3 DNA reads as TGTGCCAGCAGTTACTCGTGGCAGGGGAACACTGAAGCTTTCTTT. Amino acid sequence: CASSYSWQGNTEAFF.

V is TRBV7-3 and J is TRBJ2-1; TRBD2 is a possible D gene (5 bases). The CDR3 has 16 residues. Germline CDR1 SGHTA, CDR2 FQGTGA. Trimming removed 0 bases at V and 8 bases at J, with 17 bases between. Here the CDR3 reads CASSLTGSVVPHEQFF. Here the CDR3 DNA reads TGTGCCAGCAGCTTAACTGGTAGCGTGGTCCCCCATGAGCAGTTCTTC.

Worth noting for this clone: The same CDR3 is also encoded by other DNA sequences in this sample. J is TRBJ1-1 and V is TRBV6-6, with D possibly matching TRBD1 (5 bases). The germline V gene encodes CDR1 MNHNY and CDR2 SVGAGI (reference sequence). V was clipped by 2 bases and J by 1 base, with 8 bases between them. The CDR3 spans 14 residues. The CDR3 sequence is CASSYAQGNTEAFF. DNA for the CDR3: TGTGCCAGCAGTTACGCCCAGGGGAACACTGAAGCTTTCTTT.

The chain links TRBV5-1 to TRBJ2-1; D ambiguous. The CDR3 is 15 residues long. Germline lookup yields CDR1 SGHRS and CDR2 YFSETQ. V was cut by 1 base and J by 2 bases, with 10 bases left in between. In DNA, the CDR3 is TGCGCCAGCAGCTTGTCCCCCTCTACCTACAATGAGCAGTTCTTC. It codes for CASSLSPSTYNEQFF.

The chain's CDR3 is CASSAGLAANIQYF. The CDR3 DNA is TGTGCCAGCAGCGCGGGACTAGCAGCGAACATTCAGTACTTC. This sequence joins TRBV7-2 and TRBJ2-4; 9 positions match TRBD2. Trimming removed 5 bases from V and 7 bases from J; junction bases left unmatched: 6. The CDR3 has 14 residues. CDR1 is SGHTA, CDR2 FQGNSA, per germline.

The chain combines TRBV5-4 with TRBJ1-1; D not certain. The CDR3 is made up of 13 amino acids. V gave up 3 bases and J gave up 1 base, with 7 bases separating them. CDR1 and CDR2 from the germline V gene are SGHNT and YYREEE (reference sequence). As DNA, the CDR3 is TGTGCCAGCAGCTCCTTCAGGAACACTGAAGCTTTCTTT. Encoded protein: CASSSFRNTEAFF.

This clone occurred once. The V and J genes are TRBV29-1 and TRBJ1-1; no definite D call. The V end lost 2 bases, the J end lost 11 bases, and 21 bases lay between the germline ends. Germline-derived CDR1 and CDR2 are SQVTM and ANQGSEA. This CDR3 has 14 amino acids. CDR3 nucleotide sequence: TGCAGCGTTGAAAGGGCGGGCCCTGGTCGGTTGGCTTTCTTT. As protein: CSVERAGPGRLAFF.

The chain combines TRBV19 with TRBJ2-6; D possibly corresponds to TRBD1 (5 bases). The V gene's germline CDR1 is LNHDA and CDR2 SQIVND (reference sequence). The CDR3 covers 18 residues. With 8 bases removed from V and 0 bases from J, the gap between germline ends came to 20 bases. The CDR3, as DNA: TGTGCCAGTGGGTTGATGGGGCTCCTAAGCTCTGGGGCCAACGTCCTGACTTTC. Amino acids: CASGLMGLLSSGANVLTF.

The rearrangement uses TRBV5-5 and TRBJ1-1, with D unresolved. Trimming pared 0 bases from V and 5 bases from J, leaving 11 bases between. CDR1 and CDR2 (germline): SGHKS, YYEKEE (reference sequence). This CDR3 comprises 14 residues. The CDR3 sequence is CASSLGLGETEAFF. CDR3 nucleotide sequence: TGTGCCAGCAGCTTGGGTCTAGGTGAGACTGAAGCTTTCTTT.

This chain joins TRBV7-8 and TRBJ2-2; 13 nucleotides line up with TRBD2. The junction had 3 bases not matched to a gene; V was cut back by 3 bases and J by 5 bases. The germline V gene has CDR1 SGHVS and CDR2 FQNEAQ. The length of the CDR3 is 16 residues. The CDR3 nucleotides read TGTGCCAGCAGCTTTATACTAGCGGGAGGGACCGGGGAGCTGTTTTTT. It is translated as CASSFILAGGTGELFF.

A single count supports this clone. The chain is built from TRBV5-1 and TRBJ2-2, with D unclear. This CDR3 has 14 residues. Trimming pared 2 bases from V and 4 bases from J, leaving 9 bases between. Germline loops: CDR1 SGHRS, CDR2 YFSETQ. CDR3 sequence reads: CASSFPPSTGELFF. CDR3 nucleotides: TGCGCCAGCAGCTTCCCCCCCTCCACCGGGGAGCTGTTTTTT.

This CDR3 reads CASSDRGRTDTQYF. DNA of the CDR3: TGTGCCAGTTCGGACAGGGGTCGCACAGATACGCAGTATTTT. J is TRBJ2-3 and V is TRBV5-8; TRBD1 matches at 9 bases. J was trimmed by 1 base and V by 8 bases; bases with no gene match: 5. This CDR3 contains 14 residues. CDR1 is SGHTS and CDR2 is YDEGEE in the germline V gene.

This clone has more than one count but fewer than ten. This rearrangement joins TRBV30 to TRBJ2-2; 7 nucleotides line up with TRBD2. The trim removed 7 bases at V and 7 bases at J, leaving 12 bases unmatched. CDR3 length: 14 residues. CDR1 and CDR2 from the germline V gene are GTSNPN and SVGIG (reference sequence). CDR3 coding DNA: TGTGCCTCCCAGGGAGCGGGGAGGGTCGGGGAGCTGTTTTTT. It specifies CASQGAGRVGELFF.

The rearrangement uses TRBV7-2 and TRBJ2-5, with 12 nucleotides matching TRBD2. Germline V CDR1 and CDR2: SGHTA, FQGNSA. V lost 7 bases and J lost 3; bases outside the gene matches: 12. The CDR3 consists of 17 residues. The CDR3 DNA sequence: TGTGCCAGCACCCCTAGAGTGACTAGCGGGAGTAAAGAGACCCAGTACTTC. Amino acid sequence: CASTPRVTSGSKETQYF.